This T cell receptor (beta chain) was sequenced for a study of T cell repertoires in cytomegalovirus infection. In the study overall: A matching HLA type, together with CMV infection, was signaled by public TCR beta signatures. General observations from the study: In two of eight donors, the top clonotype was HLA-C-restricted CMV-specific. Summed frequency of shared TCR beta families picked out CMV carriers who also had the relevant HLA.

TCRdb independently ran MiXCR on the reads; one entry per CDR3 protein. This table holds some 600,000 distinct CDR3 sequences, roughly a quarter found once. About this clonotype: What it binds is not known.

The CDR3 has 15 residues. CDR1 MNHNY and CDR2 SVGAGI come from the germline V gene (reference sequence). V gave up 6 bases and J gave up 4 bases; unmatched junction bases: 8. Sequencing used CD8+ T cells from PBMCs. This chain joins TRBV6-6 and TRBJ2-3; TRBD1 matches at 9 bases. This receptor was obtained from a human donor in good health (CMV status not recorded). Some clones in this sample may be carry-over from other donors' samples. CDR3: CASSYRDRVSDTQYF. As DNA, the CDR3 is TGTGCCAGCAGCTACCGGGACAGGGTATCAGATACGCAGTATTTT.